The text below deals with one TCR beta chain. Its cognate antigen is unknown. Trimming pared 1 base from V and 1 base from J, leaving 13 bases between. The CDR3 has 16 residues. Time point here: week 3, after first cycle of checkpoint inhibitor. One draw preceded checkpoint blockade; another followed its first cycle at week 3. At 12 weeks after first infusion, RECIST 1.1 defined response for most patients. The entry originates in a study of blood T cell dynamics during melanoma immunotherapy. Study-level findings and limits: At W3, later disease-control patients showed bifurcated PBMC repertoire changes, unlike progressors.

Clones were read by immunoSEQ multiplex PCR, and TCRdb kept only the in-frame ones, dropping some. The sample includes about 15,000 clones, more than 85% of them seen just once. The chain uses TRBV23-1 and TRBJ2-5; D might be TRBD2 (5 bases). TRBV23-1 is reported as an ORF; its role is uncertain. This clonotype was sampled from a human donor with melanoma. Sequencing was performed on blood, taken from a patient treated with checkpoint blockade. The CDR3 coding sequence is TGCGCCAGCAGTCAATTTTGGCGGGCCCCCCAAGAGACCCAGTACTTC. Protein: CASSQFWRAPQETQYF.